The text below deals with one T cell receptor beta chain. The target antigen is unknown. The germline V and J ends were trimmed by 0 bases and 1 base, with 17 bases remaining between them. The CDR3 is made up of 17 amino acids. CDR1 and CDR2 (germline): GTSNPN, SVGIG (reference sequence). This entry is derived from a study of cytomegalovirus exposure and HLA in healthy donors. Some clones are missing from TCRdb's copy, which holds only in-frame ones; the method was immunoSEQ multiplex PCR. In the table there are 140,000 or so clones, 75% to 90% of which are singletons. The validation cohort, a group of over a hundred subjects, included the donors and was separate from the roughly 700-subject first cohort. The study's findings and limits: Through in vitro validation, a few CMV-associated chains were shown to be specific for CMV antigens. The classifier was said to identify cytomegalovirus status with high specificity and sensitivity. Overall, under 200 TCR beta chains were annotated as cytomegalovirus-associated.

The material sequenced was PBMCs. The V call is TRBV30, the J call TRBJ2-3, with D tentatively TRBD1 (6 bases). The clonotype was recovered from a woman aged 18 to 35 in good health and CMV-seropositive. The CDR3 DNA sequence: TGTGCCTGGAGTGTCACAGGGTGGGAATCGGGCACAGATACGCAGTATTTT. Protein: CAWSVTGWESGTDTQYF.